The present entry profiles one TCR beta chain with its context. The data are from a study of blood T cell repertoires in COVID-19. Study-wide background: From the United States, Italy and Spain came samples of acute and convalescent COVID-19.

Per the original methods: Estimated nucleated cell counts came from reference gene primer amplification. Libraries were prepared by immunoSEQ multiplex PCR; TCRdb keeps only in-frame clonotypes and omits some of them. The DNA gave D and trimming, while V, J and clone size come from that table. The profile shows 250,000 to 300,000 clones, around 85% of them singletons. CDR3 size: 18 residues. Trimming pared 2 bases from V and 4 bases from J, leaving 23 bases between. The germline gives CDR1 LGHDT, CDR2 YNNKEL (reference sequence). The clonotype comes from a woman aged 65 to 85 with acute or convalescent COVID-19. Sequenced input: peripheral blood. The chain is built from TRBV3-1 (or the pseudogene TRBV3-2) and TRBJ1-1; possible D gene TRBD1, 5 bases. In DNA, the CDR3 is TGTGCCAGCAGCCAACGGGGGTTCGGGTGGGGTGTGAGCACTGAAGCTTTCTTT. This sequence encodes CASSQRGFGWGVSTEAFF.